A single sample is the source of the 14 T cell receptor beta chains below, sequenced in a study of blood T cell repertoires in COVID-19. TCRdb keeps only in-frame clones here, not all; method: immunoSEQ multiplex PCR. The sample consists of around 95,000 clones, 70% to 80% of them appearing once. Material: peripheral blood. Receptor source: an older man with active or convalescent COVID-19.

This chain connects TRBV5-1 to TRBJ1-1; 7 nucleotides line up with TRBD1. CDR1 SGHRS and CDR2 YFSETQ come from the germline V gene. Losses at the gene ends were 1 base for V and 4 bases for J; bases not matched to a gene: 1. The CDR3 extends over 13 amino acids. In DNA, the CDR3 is TGCGCCAGCAGCTTGCGACAGGGCACTGAAGCTTTCTTT. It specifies CASSLRQGTEAFF.

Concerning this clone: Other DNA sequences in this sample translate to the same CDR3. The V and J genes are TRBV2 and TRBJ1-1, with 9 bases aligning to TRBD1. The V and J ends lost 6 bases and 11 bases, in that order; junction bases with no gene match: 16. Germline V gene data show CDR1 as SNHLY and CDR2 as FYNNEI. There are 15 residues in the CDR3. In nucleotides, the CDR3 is TGTGCCAGCAGCGGTACAGGGGGCGGTGGGCTGGGGGCTTTCTTT. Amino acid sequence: CASSGTGGGGLGAFF. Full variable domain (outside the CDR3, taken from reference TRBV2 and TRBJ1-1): EPEVTQTPSHQVTQMGQEVILRCVPISNHLYFYWYRQILGQKVEFLVSFYNNEISEKSEIFDDQFSVERPDGSNFTLKIRSTKLEDSAMYFCASSGTGGGGLGAFFGQGTRLTVV.

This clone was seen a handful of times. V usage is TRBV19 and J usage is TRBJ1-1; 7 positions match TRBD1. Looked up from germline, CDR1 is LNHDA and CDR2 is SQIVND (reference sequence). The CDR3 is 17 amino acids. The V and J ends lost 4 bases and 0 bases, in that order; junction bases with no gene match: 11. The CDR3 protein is CASSNLGRGRLNTEAFF. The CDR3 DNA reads TGTGCCAGTAGTAATTTGGGCAGGGGGAGATTGAACACTGAAGCTTTCTTT.

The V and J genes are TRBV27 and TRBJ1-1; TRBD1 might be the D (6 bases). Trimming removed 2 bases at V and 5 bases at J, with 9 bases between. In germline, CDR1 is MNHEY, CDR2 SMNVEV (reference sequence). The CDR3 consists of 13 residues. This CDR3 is CASSLRGATEAFF. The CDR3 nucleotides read TGTGCCAGCAGTTTACGGGGGGCGACTGAAGCTTTCTTT.

The CDR3 spells CASSFGSAGYEQYF. In nucleotides, the CDR3 is TGTGCCAGCAGCTTTGGCAGTGCAGGGTACGAGCAGTACTTC. This chain connects TRBV5-8 to TRBJ2-7; maybe TRBD1 (5 bases). V lost 2 bases and J 4 bases, leaving 13 bases between the germline ends. CDR1 is SGHTS and CDR2 is YDEGEE in the germline V gene. The CDR3 spans 14 residues.

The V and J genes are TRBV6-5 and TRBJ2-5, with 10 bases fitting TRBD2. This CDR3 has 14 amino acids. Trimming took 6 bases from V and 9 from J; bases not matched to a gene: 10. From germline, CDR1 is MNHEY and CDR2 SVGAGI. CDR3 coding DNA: TGTGCCAGCAGCCGTAGCGGGAGGACCTTGTCCCAGTACTTC. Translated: CASSRSGRTLSQYF.

CDR3 sequence reads: CASKPGTGGYEQYF. CDR3 coding DNA: TGTGCCAGCAAGCCCGGGACAGGGGGGTACGAGCAGTACTTC. The gene calls are TRBV6-5 and TRBJ2-7, with TRBD1 matching over 11 bases. Unmatched junction bases numbered 6, after V lost 7 bases and J lost 4 bases. The CDR3 contains 14 residues. The germline V gene has CDR1 MNHEY and CDR2 SVGAGI.

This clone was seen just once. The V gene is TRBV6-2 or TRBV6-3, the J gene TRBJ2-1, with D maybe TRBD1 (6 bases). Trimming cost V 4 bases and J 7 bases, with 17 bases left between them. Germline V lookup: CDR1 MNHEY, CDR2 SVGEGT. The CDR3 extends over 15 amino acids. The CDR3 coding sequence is TGTGCCAGCAGTTTCCCCCGATCCAGGGGAAATGAGCAGTTCTTC. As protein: CASSFPRSRGNEQFF.

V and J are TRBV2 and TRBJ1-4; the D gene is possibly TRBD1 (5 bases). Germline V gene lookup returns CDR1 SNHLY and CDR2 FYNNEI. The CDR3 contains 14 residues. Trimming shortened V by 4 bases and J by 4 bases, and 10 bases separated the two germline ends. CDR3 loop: CASSAGTLNEKLFF. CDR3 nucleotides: TGTGCCAGCAGTGCCGGGACTCTTAATGAAAAACTGTTTTTT. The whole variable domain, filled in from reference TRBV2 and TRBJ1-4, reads EPEVTQTPSHQVTQMGQEVILRCVPISNHLYFYWYRQILGQKVEFLVSFYNNEISEKSEIFDDQFSVERPDGSNFTLKIRSTKLEDSAMYFCASSAGTLNEKLFFGSGTQLSVL.

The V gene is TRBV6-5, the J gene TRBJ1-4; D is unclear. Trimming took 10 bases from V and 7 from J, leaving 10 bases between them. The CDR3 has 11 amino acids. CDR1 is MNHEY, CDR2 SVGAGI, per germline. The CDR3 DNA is TGTGCCACTTCGCGGGGTGAAAAACTGTTTTTT. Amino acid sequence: CATSRGEKLFF.

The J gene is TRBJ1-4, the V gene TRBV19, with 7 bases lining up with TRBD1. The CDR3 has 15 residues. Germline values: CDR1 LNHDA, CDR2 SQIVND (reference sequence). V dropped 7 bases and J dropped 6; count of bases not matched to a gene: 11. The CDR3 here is CASNRFGRGDEKLFF. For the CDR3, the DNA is TGTGCCAGTAATCGTTTCGGCAGGGGGGATGAAAAACTGTTTTTT.

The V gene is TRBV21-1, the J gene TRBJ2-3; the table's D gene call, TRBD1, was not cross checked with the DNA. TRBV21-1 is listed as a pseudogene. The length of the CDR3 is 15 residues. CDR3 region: CASSKGGGDTDTQYF. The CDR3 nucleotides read TGTGCCAGCAGCAAAGGTGGGGGCGACACAGATACGCAGTATTTT.

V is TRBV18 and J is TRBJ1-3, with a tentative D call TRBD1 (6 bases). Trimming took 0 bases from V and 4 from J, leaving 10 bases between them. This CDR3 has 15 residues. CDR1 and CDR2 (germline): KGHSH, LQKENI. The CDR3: CASSPPGQLGNTIYF. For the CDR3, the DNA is TGTGCCAGCTCACCACCCGGACAGCTAGGAAACACCATATATTTT.

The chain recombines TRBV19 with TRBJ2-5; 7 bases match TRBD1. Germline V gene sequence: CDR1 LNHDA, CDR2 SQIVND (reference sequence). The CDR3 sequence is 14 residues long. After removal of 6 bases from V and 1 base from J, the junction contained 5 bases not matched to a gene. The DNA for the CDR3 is TGTGCCAGTAGGGCCCGGGACAGCCAAGAGACCCAGTACTTC. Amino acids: CASRARDSQETQYF.